The 22 T cell receptor beta chains in this list originate from one sample, sequenced in a study of beta chain features in type 1 diabetes. Study-wide results and caveats: Type 1 diabetes patients showed a moderate but significant shortening of TCRB CDR3s in all four CD4+ subsets.

No antigen is known for these receptors. Of the isolated RNA, all was reverse transcribed, and so the sequenced material was expressed TCRB transcripts. The repertoire was sequenced with immunoSEQ multiplex PCR; TCRdb's copy has only in-frame clones and lacks some. Of roughly 280,000 clones in the sample, about 23% were seen once. Sequences were obtained from naive CD4+ T cells from blood. These receptors all stem from a woman aged 30 to 39 with type 1 diabetes.

This clone showed up just a few times. V gene TRBV30 combines with J gene TRBJ2-3; TRBD1 might be the D (6 bases). The CDR3 is made up of 15 amino acids. The V end was cut by 3 bases, the J end by 2 bases, with 15 bases between. Germline values: CDR1 GTSNPN, CDR2 SVGIG (reference sequence). CDR3 loop: CAWSWDTFITDTQYF. The CDR3 DNA is TGTGCCTGGAGCTGGGACACCTTTATCACAGATACGCAGTATTTT.

The sample holds a few counts of this clone. This chain links TRBV7-9 with TRBJ2-1; the match to TRBD2 covers 11 bases. With V trimmed by 5 bases and J by 7 bases, 7 bases remained unmatched. Per the germline V gene, CDR1 is SEHNR and CDR2 is FQNEAQ (reference sequence). The CDR3 is 15 amino acids. The CDR3 spells CASSLGTSGRNEQFF. DNA for the CDR3: TGTGCCAGCAGCCTAGGGACTAGCGGACGTAATGAGCAGTTCTTC. Based on the CDR3 plus reference TRBV7-9 and TRBJ2-1, the full variable domain is DTGVSQNPRHKITKRGQNVTFRCDPISEHNRLYWYRQTLGQGPEFLTYFQNEAQLEKSRLLSDRFSAERPKGSFSTLEIQRTEQGDSAMYLCASSLGTSGRNEQFFGPGTRLTVL.

The chain has TRBV13 and TRBJ2-2; D not certain. CDR1 is PRHDT and CDR2 is FYEKMQ in the germline V gene (reference sequence). Trimming shortened V by 6 bases and J by 6 bases, and 11 bases separated the two germline ends. This CDR3 is built from 13 residues. CDR3 DNA sequence: TGTGCCAGCAGACAAATTCGTTCCGGGGAGCTGTTTTTT. Residues: CASRQIRSGELFF. Full variable domain (outside the CDR3, taken from reference TRBV13 and TRBJ2-2): AAGVIQSPRHLIKEKRETATLKCYPIPRHDTVYWYQQGPGQDPQFLISFYEKMQSDKGSIPDRFSAQQFSDYHSELNMSSLELGDSALYFCASRQIRSGELFFGEGSRLTVL.

This chain connects TRBV5-1 to TRBJ2-1; D gene uncertain. Between the trimmed V and J ends, which lost 2 bases and 5 bases, there was a span of 8 bases. The CDR3 is 13 amino acids. In germline, CDR1 is SGHRS, CDR2 YFSETQ. The CDR3 region has the DNA TGCGCCAGCAGCTTTGGCAGCGACAATGAGCAGTTCTTC. Its translation is CASSFGSDNEQFF.

This clone has just a few counts. V is TRBV30 and J is TRBJ1-2, with 9 bases aligning to TRBD1. V dropped 8 bases and J dropped 6; count of bases not matched to a gene: 10. This CDR3 contains 13 residues. Germline values: CDR1 GTSNPN, CDR2 SVGIG (reference sequence). The CDR3 DNA is TGTGCCGGAATACAGGGGGCGAAAAATGGCTACACCTTC. Amino acid sequence: CAGIQGAKNGYTF.

About this clone itself: The same CDR3 also results from other DNA sequences found in this sample. The chain couples TRBV29-1 to TRBJ2-3, with D possibly matching TRBD2 (5 bases). The V end lost 4 bases, the J end lost 1 base, and 6 bases lay between the germline ends. Per germline, CDR1 SQVTM and CDR2 ANQGSEA. The CDR3 is 12 amino acids. The CDR3 spells CSVGSGTDTQYF. Written as DNA, the CDR3 is TGCAGCGTTGGTAGCGGCACAGATACGCAGTATTTT.

The chain employs TRBV4-1 and TRBJ1-1; the match to TRBD1 covers 9 bases. Germline V gene lookup returns CDR1 MGHRA and CDR2 YSYEKL. V lost 1 base and J lost 1; bases outside the gene matches: 4. The CDR3 is 16 amino acids. The CDR3 loop reads CASSQGAGQGNTEAFF. In nucleotides, the CDR3 is TGCGCCAGCAGCCAAGGGGCGGGACAGGGGAACACTGAAGCTTTCTTT.

The chain combines TRBV4-2 with TRBJ2-3, with 8 bases matching TRBD2. The CDR3 runs 16 residues. Per the germline V gene, CDR1 is LGHNA and CDR2 is YNFKEQ. The ends lost 1 base at V and 0 bases at J; junction bases unmatched: 3. CDR3 nucleotides: TGTGCCAGCAGCCAAGGGCAGCGGGGGAGCACAGATACGCAGTATTTT. Encoded protein: CASSQGQRGSTDTQYF.

The rearrangement joins TRBV6-4 to TRBJ2-3; weak D call: TRBD2 (6 bases). The CDR3 runs 13 residues. Trimming shortened V by 5 bases and J by 6 bases, and 12 bases separated the two germline ends. Germline V gene lookup returns CDR1 MRHNA and CDR2 SNTAGT. Written as DNA, the CDR3 is TGTGCCAGCAGTCGAGACCGGGGGGATACGCAGTATTTT. Its protein product is CASSRDRGDTQYF.

Comment on this clone: Other DNA sequences of this sample code for an identical CDR3. This rearrangement joins TRBV2 to TRBJ2-5; tentatively, D is TRBD1 (5 bases). The V end lost 2 bases, the J end lost 1 base, and 5 bases lay between the germline ends. This CDR3 is built from 13 residues. CDR1 is SNHLY, CDR2 FYNNEI, per germline. CDR3 protein: CASSEQGQETQYF. CDR3 bases: TGTGCCAGCAGTGAACAGGGCCAAGAGACCCAGTACTTC.

The table lists this clone with a few counts. The chain couples TRBV27 to TRBJ2-7; D call uncertain. Trimming shortened V by 3 bases and J by 1 base, and 7 bases separated the two germline ends. This CDR3 has 13 residues. The V gene's germline CDR1 is MNHEY and CDR2 SMNVEV (reference sequence). As DNA, the CDR3 is TGTGCCAGCAGTTTCACAGTTTCCTACGAGCAGTACTTC. Translating it yields CASSFTVSYEQYF.

This clone was detected only a few times. For the CDR3, the DNA is TGTGCCAGCAGCCGTACAGGGTACAATGAGCAGTTCTTC. Protein: CASSRTGYNEQFF. This chain uses TRBV7-3 with TRBJ2-1, with D perhaps matching TRBD1 (6 bases). The CDR3 extends over 13 amino acids. The germline V gene encodes CDR1 SGHTA and CDR2 FQGTGA. V lost 5 bases and J lost 4, with 9 bases in between.

The rearrangement joins TRBV28 to TRBJ2-7, with D possibly being TRBD2 (5 bases). V was shortened by 2 bases and J by 6 bases, with 11 bases between the two germline ends. The germline V gene encodes CDR1 MDHEN and CDR2 SYDVKM. The CDR3 totals 13 residues. CDR3 sequence reads: CASSLHGKGEQYF. CDR3 nucleotides: TGTGCCAGCAGTTTACACGGGAAGGGCGAGCAGTACTTC.

This clone has more than one count but fewer than ten. V usage is TRBV4-2 and J usage is TRBJ2-7; D uncertain. V shed 2 bases and J shed 2 bases, with 13 bases lying between them. The CDR3 sequence is 15 residues long. Germline V CDR1 and CDR2: LGHNA, YNFKEQ. This CDR3 is CASSQRGLEAYEQYF. DNA of the CDR3: TGTGCCAGCAGCCAAAGAGGCTTAGAAGCCTACGAGCAGTACTTC.

V gene TRBV18 combines with J gene TRBJ1-1; 7 nucleotides match TRBD1. Per germline, CDR1 KGHSH and CDR2 LQKENI. The CDR3 has 13 amino acids. The trim removed 5 bases at V and 3 bases at J, leaving 3 bases unmatched. CDR3 residues: CASSTGTDTEAFF. The CDR3 bases are TGTGCCAGCTCAACCGGGACAGACACTGAAGCTTTCTTT.

The V call is TRBV5-4, the J call TRBJ2-1; D unclear. From germline, CDR1 is SGHNT and CDR2 YYREEE (reference sequence). V was clipped by 3 bases and J by 0 bases, with 13 bases between them. The CDR3 has 16 residues. The CDR3 coding sequence is TGTGCCAGCAGCTCCCTTGCACAGACCTCCTACAATGAGCAGTTCTTC. This translates into CASSSLAQTSYNEQFF.

The chain has TRBV21-1 and TRBJ2-2; TRBD2, as called in the table, went unchecked against the DNA. TRBV21-1 is given as a pseudogene. This CDR3 is built from 14 residues. The CDR3 reads CASSNSGNTGELFF. The CDR3 DNA reads TGTGCCAGCAGCAATTCCGGGAACACCGGGGAGCTGTTTTTT.

The genes are TRBV7-3 and TRBJ1-1, with D hard to call. From germline, CDR1 is SGHTA and CDR2 FQGTGA. V lost 2 bases to trimming and J lost 1 base, with 11 bases between them. CDR3 length: 15 residues. Here the CDR3 DNA reads TGTGCCAGCAGCTTATTTGGCAGAACGAACACTGAAGCTTTCTTT. Translating gives CASSLFGRTNTEAFF.

The V and J genes are TRBV19 and TRBJ1-5; D is unresolved. V lost 5 bases and J 5 bases, leaving 10 bases between the germline ends. The CDR3 is 13 residues long. Germline V lookup: CDR1 LNHDA, CDR2 SQIVND (reference sequence). DNA of the CDR3: TGTGCCAGTAGTGATACTCGGGATCAGCCCCAGCATTTT. Encoded protein: CASSDTRDQPQHF.

A few counts support this clone. One junction end does not reproduce the germline sequence, and a read error may be involved. This chain uses TRBV14 with TRBJ2-3, with TRBD2 matching 10 bases. Germline CDR1 and CDR2: SGHDN and FVKESK. CDR3 size: 15 residues. Here the CDR3 reads CASTQLAGPTDTQYF. Written as DNA, the CDR3 is TGTGCCAGCACCCAACTAGCGGGGCCCACAGATACGCAGTATTTT.

This chain connects TRBV9 to TRBJ2-7, with D possibly being TRBD2 (6 bases). Deletions cut 4 bases from V and 3 bases from J, with 17 bases between. Germline V gene data show CDR1 as SGDLS and CDR2 as YYNGEE. This CDR3 is 15 amino acids long. CDR3 residues: CASSPNSGQGYEQYF. CDR3 DNA sequence: TGTGCCAGCAGCCCTAACAGCGGGCAAGGCTACGAGCAGTACTTC.

The chain combines TRBV9 with TRBJ2-7, with a possible D match to TRBD2 (6 bases). Trimming removed 4 bases from V and 4 bases from J, with 27 bases in between. Germline CDR1 reads SGDLS; CDR2 reads YYNGEE. The CDR3 extends over 18 amino acids. CDR3 nucleotide sequence: TGTGCCAGCAGCCGGCGACTAGTTTCGGGTAACCGAGAATACGAGCAGTACTTC. Residues: CASSRRLVSGNREYEQYF.